The T cell receptor (beta chain) described here comes from a study of blood T cell repertoires in COVID-19. Study-level background: The cDNA or gDNA used as material had been derived from T cells, B-cell-depleted T cells, or PBMCs.

Cohort 3 donors were reported recovered after two negative PCRs, clearance, or symptom resolution. The CDR3 consists of 13 residues. Trimming pared 0 bases from V and 6 bases from J, leaving 8 bases between. Per the germline V gene, CDR1 is SGHAT and CDR2 is FQNNGV. Authors' data handling: By means of reference gene primer amplification, nucleated cell counts were estimated. The assay was immunoSEQ multiplex PCR, and TCRdb's table has in-frame clones only and misses some. The V and J calls and clone size come from that table; D and trimming were worked out from the DNA. The sample gives around 290,000 clones, approximately 91% of which show up once; 1% is in the top ten.

The sequence was collected from a woman in her 30s who had recovered from COVID-19. The chain joins TRBV11-2 to TRBJ2-5; D gene uncertain. The sequenced sample was PBMCs or T cells enriched from blood (not recorded which). The CDR3 is CASSLEGVQTQYF. The CDR3 DNA is TGTGCCAGCAGCTTAGAAGGAGTTCAGACCCAGTACTTC.